This T cell receptor (beta chain) emerged from a study of blood T cell repertoires in COVID-19. Study information: Samples came from the United States, Italy and Spain, spanning acute and convalescent COVID-19.

Trimming cost V 6 bases and J 2 bases, with 11 bases left between them. Germline V gene data show CDR1 as SGHVS and CDR2 as FNYEAQ. This CDR3 comprises 15 residues. The data were produced by immunoSEQ multiplex PCR, yet TCRdb's version contains in-frame clones alone and is incomplete. Of more than 150,000 clones listed, 80% to 85% are singletons. The rearrangement uses TRBV7-6 and TRBJ1-6, with D maybe TRBD1 (5 bases). The sample taken for sequencing was peripheral blood. The sequence was obtained from a woman aged 60-70 years with acute or convalescent COVID-19. Written as DNA, the CDR3 is TGTGCCAGCAGTGTTCGACAGCCCTATAATTCACCCCTCCACTTT. This encodes CASSVRQPYNSPLHF. The entire variable domain, with the rest obtained from reference TRBV7-6 and TRBJ1-6, is as follows: GAGVSQSPRYKVTKRGQDVALRCDPISGHVSLYWYRQALGQGPEFLTYFNYEAQQDKSGLPNDRFSAERPEGSISTLTIQRTEQRDSAMYRCASSVRQPYNSPLHFGNGTRLTVT.